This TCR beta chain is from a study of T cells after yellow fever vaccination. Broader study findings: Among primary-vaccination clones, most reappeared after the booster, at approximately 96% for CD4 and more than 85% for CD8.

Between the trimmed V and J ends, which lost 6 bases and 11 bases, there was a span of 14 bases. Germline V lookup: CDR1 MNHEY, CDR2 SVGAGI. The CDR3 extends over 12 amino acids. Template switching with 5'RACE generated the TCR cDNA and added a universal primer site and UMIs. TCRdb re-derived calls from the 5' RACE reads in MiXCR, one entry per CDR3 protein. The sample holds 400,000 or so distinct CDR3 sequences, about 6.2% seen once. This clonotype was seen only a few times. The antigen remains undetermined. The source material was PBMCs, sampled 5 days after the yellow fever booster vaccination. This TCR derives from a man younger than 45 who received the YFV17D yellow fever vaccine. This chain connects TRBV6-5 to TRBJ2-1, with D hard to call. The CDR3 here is CASRDLGIQQFF. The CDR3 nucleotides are TGTGCCAGCAGGGATTTGGGGATTCAGCAGTTCTTC.